This is a list of T cell receptor beta chains from one sample in a study of blood T cells in healthy people across ages. TCRdb called the 5' RACE reads again in MiXCR, with one record for every CDR3 protein. The sample has around 1.7 million distinct CDR3 sequences; 28% are singletons. The sample taken for sequencing was blood. All receptors come from a woman younger than 45 in good health. Each CDR3 is given without its conserved first and last residue. For some rows the clone size is stated as once, few or many, or as a class when expanded; others skip it.

abundance,v_gene,j_gene,CDR3aa
-,TRBV7-2,TRBJ2-5,ASSPQREATQY
many,TRBV5-1,TRBJ2-5,ASSLDGRGETQY
-,TRBV12-3/TRBV12-4,TRBJ2-2,ASSPPGQAEEELF
-,TRBV20-1,TRBJ2-7,SARTTLAEQY
-,TRBV7-2,TRBJ2-4,ASSSRGPSSYNEQY
-,TRBV6-6,TRBJ2-1,ASSYGPSNEQF
few,TRBV27,TRBJ2-7,ASSVKQGRGSEQY
many,TRBV5-1,TRBJ2-3,ASSHLTGTSTDTQY
many,TRBV29-1,TRBJ1-1,SAGLIEAF
-,TRBV20-1,TRBJ2-7,SAKLAGGRGEQY
many,TRBV4-2,TRBJ1-6,ASSQKQGDNSPLH
many,TRBV5-6,TRBJ2-1,ASSFDSGNEQF
few,TRBV5-1,TRBJ2-1,ASSSSPSGGADEQF
few,TRBV7-2,TRBJ2-7,ASTRSSGPYEQY
many,TRBV20-1,TRBJ2-1,SASGPGRGEQF
few,TRBV7-2,TRBJ2-1,ASSFSSDAYNEQF
few,TRBV10-2,TRBJ1-1,ASSESSGFRAF
-,TRBV28,TRBJ2-7,ASSRGSGIRNYEQY
few,TRBV20-1,TRBJ2-3,SASETSGRARTQY
few,TRBV14,-,ASSRRTSGRETQY
-,TRBV28,TRBJ1-5,ASGLDRAKGQPQH
many,TRBV10-3,TRBJ2-3,AISLLHGQGLWDTQY
once,TRBV24-1,TRBJ2-1,ATSDSDRQGNEQF
few,TRBV12-3/TRBV12-4,TRBJ2-3,ASSNGLAGGDTQY
many,TRBV18,TRBJ1-5,ASSPGGGPQNQPQH
many,TRBV25-1,TRBJ2-7,ASSPNIAGGYEQY
few,TRBV20-1,TRBJ2-1,SARDPGTPSGNEQF
few,TRBV9,TRBJ2-1,ASSVDRAVRGEQF
few,TRBV5-1,TRBJ2-7,ASSLVGVPTEEQY
many,TRBV6-5,TRBJ1-4,ASSRTATNEKLF
few,TRBV20-1,TRBJ2-1,SASGRTSYNEQF
-,TRBV7-2,TRBJ1-2,ASSLDRSEGDGYT